The 7 T cell receptor beta chains below all came from one sample that was sequenced in a study of cytotoxic CD8 clonotypes in ibrutinib-treated CLL. Assay: immunoSEQ multiplex PCR; the TCRdb copy retains only in-frame clones and omits some. The sample includes about 300,000 clones, roughly two thirds of them seen just once. Sequenced material: PBMCs, taken after 36 months of ibrutinib treatment. The receptors were gathered from a human donor with chronic lymphocytic leukemia.

This chain uses TRBV7-3 with TRBJ2-2; the D gene is possibly TRBD2 (6 bases). CDR1 SGHTA and CDR2 FQGTGA come from the germline V gene. V gave up 2 bases and J gave up 3 bases, with 16 bases separating them. The CDR3 has 17 amino acids. The CDR3 DNA sequence: TGTGCCAGCAGCTTACGCCTCCTGGGGGGTGACACCGGGGAGCTGTTTTTT. Amino acids: CASSLRLLGGDTGELFF.

The chain couples TRBV29-1 to TRBJ2-7, with D perhaps matching TRBD2 (6 bases). The CDR3 covers 14 residues. Per germline, CDR1 SQVTM and CDR2 ANQGSEA. With 4 bases removed from V and 5 bases from J, the gap between germline ends came to 18 bases. In DNA form, the CDR3 reads TGCAGCGTTGCCGGCGGGACCGTCCCCAACGAGCAGTACTTC. Amino acids: CSVAGGTVPNEQYF.

The chain links TRBV6-6 to TRBJ1-3; D is unresolved. CDR3 length equals 14 residues. CDR1 and CDR2 (germline): MNHNY, SVGAGI (reference sequence). V lost 0 bases, J lost 2 bases, and 5 bases lay in between. The CDR3 is CASSYSQTGNTIYF. The CDR3 nucleotides read TGTGCCAGCAGTTACTCGCAGACTGGAAACACCATATATTTT.

The V call is TRBV19, the J call TRBJ1-2; TRBD1 matches at 7 bases. Losses at the gene ends were 5 bases for V and 3 bases for J; bases not matched to a gene: 12. This CDR3 is built from 16 residues. In germline, CDR1 is LNHDA, CDR2 SQIVND (reference sequence). CDR3 region: CASSQGGRVPYYGYTF. The DNA for the CDR3 is TGTGCCAGTAGTCAAGGGGGCAGGGTGCCGTACTATGGCTACACCTTC.

The V and J genes are TRBV6-1 and TRBJ2-7; the match to TRBD1 covers 8 bases. The germline CDR1 and CDR2 sequences are MNHNS and SASEGT. J lost 3 bases, V lost 11 bases, and 6 bases had no gene match. The CDR3 spans 12 residues. Here the CDR3 reads CAADRAFYEQYF. DNA of the CDR3: TGTGCCGCGGACAGGGCTTTCTACGAGCAGTACTTC.

This clone appeared once. J is TRBJ2-7 and V is TRBV18; 9 bases fit TRBD2. The CDR3 is 13 amino acids. CDR1 is KGHSH, CDR2 LQKENI, per germline. V shed 0 bases and J 7 bases; nucleotides not matched to a gene: 1. As DNA, the CDR3 is TGTGCCAGCTCACCACCGGCGGGAGGGGAGCAGTACTTC. Translated: CASSPPAGGEQYF.

This chain links TRBV27 with TRBJ2-2; the match to TRBD2 covers 14 bases. The V and J ends lost 7 bases and 3 bases, in that order; junction bases with no gene match: 7. This CDR3 comprises 17 residues. Germline V gene lookup returns CDR1 MNHEY and CDR2 SMNVEV (reference sequence). The CDR3 sequence is CASKGTSGRIHTGELFF. Here the CDR3 DNA reads TGTGCCAGCAAGGGGACTAGCGGGAGAATACACACCGGGGAGCTGTTTTTT.